One and the same sample provided the 5 T cell receptor beta chains below, sequenced in a study of T cell responses to AZD1222 COVID-19 vaccine. The assay was immunoSEQ multiplex PCR, and TCRdb's table has in-frame clones only and misses some. Altogether some 170,000 clones are present, about 92% being singletons, with the ten largest covering about 1.1%. Sequenced here: peripheral blood, sampled 28 days after the second AZD1222 dose. These TCRs come from an adult who received the AZD1222 COVID-19 vaccine.

The genes are TRBV11-2 and TRBJ2-1; 8 nucleotides agree with TRBD2. The CDR3 is made up of 17 amino acids. The junction had 15 bases not matched to a gene; V was cut back by 3 bases and J by 8 bases. CDR1 SGHAT and CDR2 FQNNGV come from the germline V gene. CDR3 DNA sequence: TGTGCCAGCAGCTTCGGGGGGGCCACAGATCACCTCGATGAGCAGTTCTTC. As protein: CASSFGGATDHLDEQFF. Combining the CDR3 with reference TRBV11-2 and TRBJ2-1 gives the whole variable domain EAGVAQSPRYKIIEKRQSVAFWCNPISGHATLYWYQQILGQGPKLLIQFQNNGVVDDSQLPKDRFSAERLKGVDSTLKIQPAKLEDSAVYLCASSFGGATDHLDEQFFGPGTRLTVL.

V gene TRBV9 combines with J gene TRBJ2-5; TRBD1 agrees at 9 bases. Losses at the gene ends were 3 bases for V and 2 bases for J; bases not matched to a gene: 5. Germline loops: CDR1 SGDLS, CDR2 YYNGEE. The CDR3 loop spans 15 amino acids. The CDR3 sequence: CASSGTGAFQETQYF. Here the CDR3 DNA reads TGTGCCAGCAGCGGGACAGGGGCCTTTCAAGAGACCCAGTACTTC. The complete variable domain, with remaining parts taken from reference TRBV9 and TRBJ2-5, reads DSGVTQTPKHLITATGQRVTLRCSPRSGDLSVYWYQQSLDQGLQFLIQYYNGEERAKGNILERFSAQQFPDLHSELNLSSLELGDSALYFCASSGTGAFQETQYFGPGTRLLVL.

The J gene is TRBJ2-3, the V gene TRBV11-2; 7 positions agree with TRBD2. This CDR3 region has 12 residues. J lost 6 bases, V lost 7 bases, and 4 bases had no gene match. The germline V gene encodes CDR1 SGHAT and CDR2 FQNNGV. The CDR3, as DNA: TGTGCCAGCACCTTGGGGGGGGATACGCAGTATTTT. Protein product: CASTLGGDTQYF.

The chain links TRBV30 to TRBJ1-2; 7 nucleotides line up with TRBD1. V dropped 8 bases and J dropped 2; count of bases not matched to a gene: 17. The germline V gene encodes CDR1 GTSNPN and CDR2 SVGIG (reference sequence). The CDR3 contains 16 residues. CDR3 sequence reads: CAVKLVRGGLNYGYTF. The CDR3 bases are TGTGCCGTAAAGCTTGTCAGGGGGGGCTTAAACTATGGCTACACCTTC.

Only a few counts were recorded for this clone. V usage is TRBV2 and J usage is TRBJ2-7, with unresolved D. Germline CDR1 is SNHLY and CDR2 is FYNNEI. The CDR3 covers 14 residues. Between the trimmed V and J ends, which lost 5 bases and 2 bases, there was a span of 13 bases. Here the CDR3 reads CASSRRRPTYEQYF. CDR3 in DNA: TGTGCCAGCAGTAGACGTCGTCCGACCTACGAGCAGTACTTC.